The 5 T cell receptor beta chains below were found in one sample sequenced in a study of OX40 agonist ivuxolimab in advanced cancers. Sequencing was performed with immunoSEQ multiplex PCR; in TCRdb, only in-frame clones are kept and a portion is missing. The sample carries roughly 20,000 clones, roughly four fifths recorded once. The specimen was CD4+ or CD8+ T cells sorted from blood, collected in a trial of the OX40 agonist ivuxolimab. These receptors were collected from an adult with an advanced solid tumor such as melanoma, head and neck, liver or kidney cancer.

DNA of the CDR3: TGTGCCAGCAGCTCCCCTCGGGAGGCCGAGGCTTTCTTT. Protein: CASSSPREAEAFF. The V and J genes are TRBV13 and TRBJ1-1; D ambiguous. CDR1 and CDR2 from the germline V gene are PRHDT and FYEKMQ (reference sequence). V was shortened by 4 bases and J by 11 bases, with 17 bases between the two germline ends. The CDR3 covers 13 residues.

Here the CDR3 DNA reads TGTGCCAGCAGCCCCCGGACAGGTAGGGACACTGAAGCTTTCTTT. Translating it yields CASSPRTGRDTEAFF. The chain has TRBV9 and TRBJ1-1; 7 nucleotides match TRBD1. Germline CDR1 is SGDLS and CDR2 is YYNGEE. V shed 4 bases, J shed 3 bases, and the junction held 9 bases outside the gene matches. This CDR3 region has 15 residues.

The V gene is TRBV2, the J gene TRBJ1-1; D call uncertain. Germline assignment: CDR1 SNHLY and CDR2 FYNNEI. V lost 1 base, J lost 0 bases, and 12 bases lay in between. The CDR3 is made up of 16 amino acids. Here the CDR3 reads CASSEEVGWMNTEAFF. The CDR3 DNA follows: TGTGCCAGCAGTGAAGAGGTAGGGTGGATGAACACTGAAGCTTTCTTT. Drawing the rest from reference TRBV2 and TRBJ1-1, the complete variable domain is EPEVTQTPSHQVTQMGQEVILRCVPISNHLYFYWYRQILGQKVEFLVSFYNNEISEKSEIFDDQFSVERPDGSNFTLKIRSTKLEDSAMYFCASSEEVGWMNTEAFFGQGTRLTVV.

CDR3 sequence (DNA): TGTGCCAGCAGCTTCCGGGGCGCCCCTTACGAGCAGTACTTC. Translating gives CASSFRGAPYEQYF. The chain links TRBV7-2 to TRBJ2-7; D is tentatively TRBD1 or TRBD2 (5 bases each). V dropped 3 bases and J dropped 4 bases, with 13 bases sitting between them. Germline-derived CDR1 and CDR2 are SGHTA and FQGNSA. This CDR3 is built from 14 residues.

The chain joins TRBV19 to TRBJ1-1; the D is unclear. The CDR3 has 15 amino acids. V gave up 1 base and J gave up 1 base, with 10 bases separating them. Germline values: CDR1 LNHDA, CDR2 SQIVND (reference sequence). CDR3 nucleotide sequence: TGTGCCAGTAGTATAGGCTACGGGAGGAACACTGAAGCTTTCTTT. This encodes CASSIGYGRNTEAFF.